Below, one T cell receptor (beta chain) is given with its context. This specimen belongs to a study of cytomegalovirus exposure and HLA in healthy donors. TCRdb keeps only in-frame clones here, not all; method: immunoSEQ multiplex PCR. This table has approximately 60,000 clones, 90% appearing once. The CDR3 has 17 residues. Unmatched junction bases numbered 11, after V lost 0 bases and J lost 6 bases. From germline, CDR1 is MGHRA and CDR2 YSYEKL. The TCR sequence derives from a man between 18 and 29 years old in good health and CMV-seronegative. Sequencing was carried out using PBMCs. V usage is TRBV4-1 and J usage is TRBJ2-3; TRBD1 aligns across 8 bases. CDR3 region: CASSQEGHTRTGDTQYF. In DNA, the CDR3 is TGCGCCAGCAGCCAAGAGGGACACACCCGGACAGGGGATACGCAGTATTTT.